These T cell receptor beta chains were read from a single sample in a study of vaccination effects on CD4 cells after COVID-19. Produced via immunoSEQ multiplex PCR; TCRdb's table is partial and in-frame only. The sample includes 40,000 to 55,000 clones, 70% to 75% seen only once; the top ten take about 9%. No antigen has been assigned to these receptors. The material was CD4+ T cells from PBMCs cultured without peptide, obtained before COVID-19 vaccination. The source is a human donor who had a prior SARS-CoV-2 infection. The CDR3 runs from the conserved cysteine through the conserved F or W. D genes are given only for firm matches. The listing skips clone size in some rows; elsewhere it reads once, few, many or a size class.

j_call d_call clone_size cdr3_length v_call cdr3_aa cdr3_nt
TRBJ1-1 TRBD1 few 14 TRBV7-2 CASSPRQGNTEAFF TGTGCCAGCAGCCCCAGACAGGGGAACACTGAAGCTTTCTTT
TRBJ1-6 NA NA 13 TRBV25-1 CASSELRSSPLHF TGTGCCAGCAGTGAATTGAGATCCTCACCCCTCCACTTT
TRBJ2-3 NA NA 14 TRBV11-3 CASSLEGYTDTQYF TGTGCCAGCAGCTTAGAAGGTTACACAGATACGCAGTATTTT
TRBJ2-7 NA NA 11 TRBV29-1 CSATDTYEQYF TGCAGCGCCACAGACACCTACGAGCAGTACTTC
TRBJ2-5 NA NA 12 TRBV7-2 CASSLRAGKEYF TGTGCCAGCAGCTTACGGGCGGGGAAGGAGTACTTC
TRBJ2-5 NA NA 15 TRBV15 CATSRTRQEGETQYF TGTGCCACCAGCAGAACCCGACAGGAGGGGGAGACCCAGTACTTC
TRBJ2-7 TRBD1 NA 15 TRBV7-8 CASSLRRDRSYEQYF TGTGCCAGCAGCCTTCGCCGGGACAGATCCTACGAGCAGTACTTC
TRBJ2-7 NA NA 14 TRBV6-5 CASSGTLVTYEQYF TGTGCCAGCAGCGGAACCCTAGTTACCTACGAGCAGTACTTC
TRBJ2-7 NA NA 14 TRBV30 CAWRGRAASYEQYF TGTGCCTGGAGGGGGCGCGCGGCCTCCTACGAGCAGTACTTC
TRBJ2-5 TRBD2 NA 16 TRBV7-6 CASSLALAGGQETQYF TGTGCCAGCAGCTTAGCGCTGGCGGGGGGCCAAGAGACCCAGTACTTC
TRBJ2-7 NA NA 12 TRBV15 CATSRDWAEQYF TGTGCCACCAGCAGAGATTGGGCCGAGCAGTACTTC
TRBJ2-3 NA NA 15 TRBV5-1 CASSLAVTSFNTQYF TGCGCCAGCAGCTTGGCCGTTACTAGCTTTAATACGCAGTATTTT